This T cell receptor (beta chain) appears in the sequencing data of a study of blood T cell repertoires in COVID-19. Whole-study context: The United States, Italy and Spain were the sources of the acute and convalescent COVID-19 samples.

The data were produced by immunoSEQ multiplex PCR, yet TCRdb's version contains in-frame clones alone and is incomplete. The sample includes approximately 300,000 clones, 80% to 95% seen only once; the top ten take 6.8%. During active infection, Seattle patients enrolled and were then monitored through disease. Germline CDR1 and CDR2: MNHEY and SMNVEV (reference sequence). V was cut by 5 bases and J by 1 base, with 9 bases left in between. CDR3 length: 13 amino acids. The chain has TRBV27 and TRBJ2-7; D unclear. The sequence was collected from a woman in her 30s with COVID-19, enrolled during active disease. Specimen: peripheral blood. The CDR3 bases are TGTGCCAGCAGTCCGAGTCCTTCCTACGAGCAGTACTTC. Its protein is CASSPSPSYEQYF.